The rows below give T cell receptor beta chains drawn from one sample of a study of response to subunit inactivated influenza vaccine. Using its own MiXCR run on the RT-PCR reads, TCRdb lists one record per CDR3 protein. The sample records more than 700,000 distinct CDR3 sequences, approximately 22% being singletons. Sequencing used PBMCs from blood, obtained around 5 days after vaccination. These receptors originate from a man aged 45-65 years who received an inactivated influenza vaccine. Each CDR3 is given with its conserved first and last residue. The D gene is left open where the match is weak. Clone size appears in some rows only: once, few, many, or a class for an expanded clone.

clone size: few
D gene: NA
V gene: TRBV9
J gene: TRBJ2-5
CDR3 DNA: TGTGCCAGCAGCGTAGACCCCGTCCGAGAGACCCAGTACTTC
CDR3 protein: CASSVDPVRETQYF

clone size: NA
D gene: NA
V gene: TRBV6-2/TRBV6-3
J gene: TRBJ2-7
CDR3 DNA: TGTGCCAGCAGCCTTAGGCAGGTTCCCTACGAGCAGTACTTC
CDR3 protein: CASSLRQVPYEQYF

clone size: few
D gene: TRBD1
V gene: TRBV2
J gene: TRBJ1-5
CDR3 DNA: TGTGCCAGCAGACGAACCCTAGGACAGGGTAACGTGCATTTT
CDR3 protein: CASRRTLGQGNVHF

clone size: few
D gene: NA
V gene: TRBV20-1
J gene: TRBJ2-5
CDR3 DNA: TGCAGTGCCAACCCCCAAGAGACCCAGTACTTC
CDR3 protein: CSANPQETQYF

clone size: NA
D gene: NA
V gene: TRBV7-8
J gene: TRBJ1-5
CDR3 DNA: TGTGCCAGCAGCAGCGCGGCTTACTCCTCCAATCAGCCCCAGCATTTT
CDR3 protein: CASSSAAYSSNQPQHF

clone size: NA
D gene: NA
V gene: TRBV7-2
J gene: TRBJ1-4
CDR3 DNA: TGTGCCAGCAGCCGCGACCTGGGGGTTAATGAAAAACTGTTTTTT
CDR3 protein: CASSRDLGVNEKLFF

clone size: NA
D gene: NA
V gene: TRBV9
J gene: TRBJ1-5
CDR3 DNA: TGTGCCAGCAGCGCTGGGGAATTTGACTGGGGCGATCAGCCCCAGCATTTT
CDR3 protein: CASSAGEFDWGDQPQHF

clone size: NA
D gene: NA
V gene: TRBV28
J gene: TRBJ2-7
CDR3 DNA: TGTGCCAGCAGCCCACAGGGAACCCACGAGCAGTACTTC
CDR3 protein: CASSPQGTHEQYF

clone size: NA
D gene: TRBD2
V gene: TRBV7-2
J gene: TRBJ2-2
CDR3 DNA: TGTGCCAGTCTAGCGGGAGGGTCGAACACCGGGGAGCTGTTTTTT
CDR3 protein: CASLAGGSNTGELFF

clone size: NA
D gene: TRBD2
V gene: TRBV6-5
J gene: TRBJ2-5
CDR3 DNA: TGTGCCAGCAGTTACAGGACTAGCGGGGGAATGTACCAAGAGACCCAGTACTTC
CDR3 protein: CASSYRTSGGMYQETQYF

clone size: few
D gene: NA
V gene: TRBV28
J gene: TRBJ1-2
CDR3 DNA: TGTGCCAGCAGTTTAAGACAGAGATACGGCTATGGCTACACCTTC
CDR3 protein: CASSLRQRYGYGYTF

clone size: few
D gene: TRBD2
V gene: TRBV5-1
J gene: TRBJ2-3
CDR3 DNA: TGCGCCAGCAGCTGGGGAGCGGGGGAGACAGATACGCAGTATTTT
CDR3 protein: CASSWGAGETDTQYF

clone size: NA
D gene: NA
V gene: TRBV6-2/TRBV6-3
J gene: TRBJ2-1
CDR3 DNA: TGTGCCAGCAACCACGTCGGGGCCTACAATGAGCAGTTCTTC
CDR3 protein: CASNHVGAYNEQFF

clone size: few
D gene: NA
V gene: TRBV6-1
J gene: TRBJ2-1
CDR3 DNA: TGTGCCAGCATGGGGAGAAGGGGGACCAATGAGCAGTTCTTC
CDR3 protein: CASMGRRGTNEQFF

clone size: few
D gene: TRBD1
V gene: TRBV7-2
J gene: TRBJ2-1
CDR3 DNA: TGTGCCAGCAGCAGGCAGGGGGCCGGGAATGAGCAGTTCTTC
CDR3 protein: CASSRQGAGNEQFF

clone size: NA
D gene: NA
V gene: TRBV3-1
J gene: TRBJ2-5
CDR3 DNA: TGTGCCTCTTCCTTCCTCCAGGGTACAGAGACCCAGTACTTC
CDR3 protein: CASSFLQGTETQYF

clone size: NA
D gene: TRBD1
V gene: TRBV27
J gene: TRBJ1-6
CDR3 DNA: TGTGCCAGCAGAAACGCCGGGACAGCAAATTCACCCCTCCACTTT
CDR3 protein: CASRNAGTANSPLHF

clone size: few
D gene: NA
V gene: TRBV4-2
J gene: TRBJ2-1
CDR3 DNA: TGTGCCAGCAGCCAAGAGGCCCGGAATGAGCAGTTCTTC
CDR3 protein: CASSQEARNEQFF

clone size: NA
D gene: NA
V gene: TRBV3-1
J gene: TRBJ2-1
CDR3 DNA: TGTGCCAGCAGCCGTCACAATGAGCAGTTCTTC
CDR3 protein: CASSRHNEQFF

clone size: few
D gene: TRBD2
V gene: TRBV4-3
J gene: TRBJ2-3
CDR3 DNA: TGCGCCAGCAGCCAAGTCCTGAGGGCGGGAGATACAGATACGCAGTATTTT
CDR3 protein: CASSQVLRAGDTDTQYF

clone size: NA
D gene: NA
V gene: TRBV6-1
J gene: TRBJ1-6
CDR3 DNA: TGTGCCAGCAGTGAAGATGCAGCCTCCTCACCCCTCCACTTT
CDR3 protein: CASSEDAASSPLHF

clone size: many
D gene: NA
V gene: TRBV5-1
J gene: TRBJ2-1
CDR3 DNA: TGCGCCAGCAGCTTATCGCTAGCCTACAATGAGCAGTTCTTC
CDR3 protein: CASSLSLAYNEQFF

clone size: NA
D gene: NA
V gene: TRBV20-1
J gene: TRBJ2-5
CDR3 DNA: TGCAGTGCTAGAGATGTCCAGGGGAGAGAGACCCAGTACTTC
CDR3 protein: CSARDVQGRETQYF

clone size: few
D gene: NA
V gene: TRBV9
J gene: TRBJ2-5
CDR3 DNA: TGTGCCAGCAGCGTAGACCCCTTCCAGGAGGGGACCCAGTACTTC
CDR3 protein: CASSVDPFQEGTQYF

clone size: NA
D gene: NA
V gene: TRBV7-9
J gene: TRBJ2-3
CDR3 DNA: TGTGCCAGCAGCTTATCAGGGGTAGGAGATACGCAGTATTTT
CDR3 protein: CASSLSGVGDTQYF

clone size: few
D gene: NA
V gene: TRBV28
J gene: TRBJ1-3
CDR3 DNA: TGTGCCAGCAGTCCCCCGACCCGACTCTCGAGCTCTGGAAACACCATATATTTT
CDR3 protein: CASSPPTRLSSSGNTIYF

clone size: NA
D gene: NA
V gene: TRBV5-1
J gene: TRBJ1-4
CDR3 DNA: TGCGCCAGCAGCTTGACTGCATTGGATGAAAAACTGTTTTTT
CDR3 protein: CASSLTALDEKLFF

clone size: NA
D gene: TRBD1
V gene: TRBV5-1
J gene: TRBJ2-1
CDR3 DNA: TGCGCCAGCAGCTTGTCGACAGGGGTCTACAATGAGCAGTTCTTC
CDR3 protein: CASSLSTGVYNEQFF

clone size: NA
D gene: NA
V gene: TRBV5-1
J gene: TRBJ2-7
CDR3 DNA: TGCGCCAGCAGCTTGGATGGTCGGAGGAACGAGCAGTACTTC
CDR3 protein: CASSLDGRRNEQYF

clone size: NA
D gene: NA
V gene: TRBV29-1
J gene: TRBJ2-5
CDR3 DNA: TGCAGCGTTGATAGGATGTGGGAGACCCAGTACTTC
CDR3 protein: CSVDRMWETQYF

clone size: few
D gene: TRBD1
V gene: TRBV24-1
J gene: TRBJ2-7
CDR3 DNA: TGTGCCACCAGTGTGGGTCAGGGGGACGAGCAGTACTTC
CDR3 protein: CATSVGQGDEQYF

clone size: NA
D gene: TRBD2
V gene: TRBV20-1
J gene: TRBJ2-3
CDR3 DNA: TGCAGTGCTAACCGACTAGCGGGAGGGCCGGGCACAGATACGCAGTATTTT
CDR3 protein: CSANRLAGGPGTDTQYF

clone size: NA
D gene: NA
V gene: TRBV20-1
J gene: TRBJ2-7
CDR3 DNA: TGCAGTGCCCCCGTAAGCGGGCTAAGCTCCTACGAGCAGTACTTC
CDR3 protein: CSAPVSGLSSYEQYF

clone size: many
D gene: NA
V gene: TRBV12-3/TRBV12-4
J gene: TRBJ2-1
CDR3 DNA: TGTGCCAGCACCATCCGGTCGGTAGCTGGCTATCAACACAATGAGCAGTTCTTC
CDR3 protein: CASTIRSVAGYQHNEQFF

clone size: many
D gene: TRBD1
V gene: TRBV12-3/TRBV12-4
J gene: TRBJ1-2
CDR3 DNA: TGTGCCAGCAGCCACGGGACAGGGGATGGCTACACCTTC
CDR3 protein: CASSHGTGDGYTF

clone size: few
D gene: TRBD2
V gene: TRBV10-3
J gene: TRBJ2-4
CDR3 DNA: TGTGCCACCTCTAGCGGGGGGACCAAAAACATTCAGTACTTC
CDR3 protein: CATSSGGTKNIQYF

clone size: NA
D gene: NA
V gene: TRBV10-3
J gene: TRBJ1-4
CDR3 DNA: TGTGCCATCAGTGAGTCTGGGGGACGGGATGAAAAACTGTTTTTT
CDR3 protein: CAISESGGRDEKLFF

clone size: few
D gene: NA
V gene: TRBV5-1
J gene: TRBJ1-1
CDR3 DNA: TGCGCCAGCAGCACTGAGGTGAACACTGAAGCTTTCTTT
CDR3 protein: CASSTEVNTEAFF

clone size: NA
D gene: NA
V gene: TRBV20-1
J gene: TRBJ2-7
CDR3 DNA: TGCAGTGCGCCCCTTAGCGGACGGCCCTACGAGCAGTACTTC
CDR3 protein: CSAPLSGRPYEQYF

clone size: few
D gene: NA
V gene: TRBV29-1
J gene: TRBJ1-2
CDR3 DNA: TGCAGCACCACATCGTTCGGGACTCAAGGCTACACCTTC
CDR3 protein: CSTTSFGTQGYTF

clone size: NA
D gene: NA
V gene: TRBV10-3
J gene: TRBJ2-5
CDR3 DNA: TGTGCCACAGCGGACGTTGGAGAGACCCAGTACTTC
CDR3 protein: CATADVGETQYF

clone size: few
D gene: NA
V gene: TRBV2
J gene: TRBJ2-7
CDR3 DNA: TGTGCCAGCAGAAGCACGAGCGAGCAGTACTTC
CDR3 protein: CASRSTSEQYF

clone size: few
D gene: NA
V gene: TRBV11-2
J gene: TRBJ2-1
CDR3 DNA: TGTGCCAGCAGCTTATCTTCTCTGGGGGACGGCTATCACAATGAGCAGTTCTTC
CDR3 protein: CASSLSSLGDGYHNEQFF

clone size: few
D gene: NA
V gene: TRBV19
J gene: TRBJ1-2
CDR3 DNA: TGTGCCAGTAACCTACAGGGAGACTATGGCTACACCTTC
CDR3 protein: CASNLQGDYGYTF